This T cell receptor (beta chain) derives from a study of blood T cell repertoires in COVID-19. Study at large: Some COVID-19 samples were acute and others convalescent; all came from the United States, Italy and Spain. T cells, B-cell-depleted T cells, or PBMCs supplied cDNA or gDNA.

This table comes from immunoSEQ multiplex PCR, and its TCRdb copy is limited to in-frame clones, with some not included. Of about 130,000 clones in the sample, roughly 80% are singletons; the top ten hold about 1.3%. In its sample, this clone was seen a few times. The receptor was isolated from a man aged 55-75 years with acute or convalescent COVID-19. Specimen: peripheral blood.

CDR3 coding DNA: TGTGCCAGCAGCTTAGCGGGTAGCTCCTACAATGAGCAGTTCTTC. As protein: CASSLAGSSYNEQFF. The genes are TRBV5-4 and TRBJ2-1; possibly TRBD2 for D (6 bases). V gave up 2 bases and J gave up 0 bases, with 9 bases separating them. The CDR3 loop spans 15 amino acids. Germline assignment: CDR1 SGHNT and CDR2 YYREEE (reference sequence).